Following are 6 T cell receptor beta chains from one sample sequenced in a study of shared clonotypes between healthy human individuals. Profiling relied on immunoSEQ multiplex PCR, and the TCRdb table lists in-frame clones only, not all of them. This table has 2 million to 2.5 million clones, 80% to 95% appearing once. Sequenced: naive CD4+ T cells from PBMCs. As to subset: CD45RA+ positively selected. The receptor source for this set is a man younger than 35 in good health. Some clones in this sample may be carry-over from other donors' samples.

The chain employs TRBV19 and TRBJ2-1, with D possibly being TRBD2 (5 bases). The germline CDR1 and CDR2 sequences are LNHDA and SQIVND (reference sequence). V gave up 3 bases and J gave up 7 bases, with 16 bases separating them. This CDR3 is 15 amino acids long. The CDR3 coding sequence is TGTGCCAGTAGTATTCGCCGGCCCTCGGGGAATGAGCAGTTCTTC. It is translated as CASSIRRPSGNEQFF.

This clone showed up just once. V and J are TRBV28 and TRBJ1-1; D is perhaps TRBD1 (5 bases). V was clipped by 9 bases and J by 3 bases, with 11 bases between them. Germline loops: CDR1 MDHEN, CDR2 SYDVKM. The CDR3 spans 12 residues. This chain's CDR3 is CASTRGDTEAFF. Written as DNA, the CDR3 is TGTGCCAGTACACGGGGCGACACTGAAGCTTTCTTT.

This chain links TRBV28 with TRBJ1-2, with 8 bases aligning to TRBD1. With 5 bases clipped from V and 4 bases from J, the junction kept 6 bases outside the gene matches. CDR3 length: 14 residues. Germline assignment: CDR1 MDHEN and CDR2 SYDVKM. The CDR3 region has the DNA TGTGCCAGCAGTACGCCTACAGGGGGCTATGGCTACACCTTC. As protein: CASSTPTGGYGYTF.

This chain uses TRBV15 with TRBJ2-7, with D perhaps TRBD2 (6 bases). Germline CDR1 is LNHNV and CDR2 is YYDKDF (reference sequence). This CDR3 region has 14 residues. The V end was cut by 5 bases, the J end by 2 bases, with 13 bases between. The CDR3 DNA reads TGTGCCACCAGCCGACGGGGGACCACCTACGAGCAGTACTTC. Its protein product is CATSRRGTTYEQYF. The full variable domain, its missing parts supplied by reference TRBV15 and TRBJ2-7, is DAMVIQNPRYQVTQFGKPVTLSCSQTLNHNVMYWYQQKSSQAPKLLFHYYDKDFNNEADTPDNFQSRRPNTSFCFLDIRSPGLGDTAMYLCATSRRGTTYEQYFGPGTRLTVT.

The rearrangement uses TRBV10-3 and TRBJ2-7, with TRBD1 matching 7 bases. Germline V gene lookup returns CDR1 ENHRY and CDR2 SYGVKD. The ends lost 6 bases at V and 0 bases at J; junction bases unmatched: 11. CDR3 length equals 16 residues. DNA for the CDR3: TGTGCCATCAGCCCGGACAGGCGTACGAGCTCCTACGAGCAGTACTTC. Its translation: CAISPDRRTSSYEQYF.

V is TRBV20-1 and J is TRBJ2-2; no firm D call. The CDR3 has 11 residues. The V gene lost 6 bases and the J gene lost 7 bases, with 9 bases spanning the gap. CDR1 is DFQATT and CDR2 is SNEGSKA in the germline V gene (reference sequence). This chain's CDR3 is CSAAVYGELFF. The CDR3 DNA sequence: TGCAGTGCCGCCGTGTACGGGGAGCTGTTTTTT.